This section outlines one TCR beta chain sequence together with its context. These data come from a study of CD8+ T cells in alopecia areata. The treatment: oral pan-JAK inhibitor, 5-10 mg twice daily. Germline V gene data show CDR1 as SEHNR and CDR2 as FQNEAQ (reference sequence). With 5 bases removed from V and 3 bases from J, the gap between germline ends came to 13 bases. The CDR3 extends over 14 amino acids. Extracted from the samples, RNA was reverse transcribed into cDNA to serve as the sequencing template. The protocol was immunoSEQ multiplex PCR, while the TCRdb copy is restricted to in-frame clones and leaves out a portion. The data hold about 87,000 clones, with around 71% observed a single time.

This specimen consisted of CD8+ T cells sorted from blood, obtained at week 44, from a patient treated with tofacitinib. The V call is TRBV7-9, the J call TRBJ2-5, with D tentatively TRBD1 (6 bases). This TCR came from a human donor with alopecia areata. The CDR3 nucleotides read TGTGCCAGCAGCCCGGGACCAGGGGAAGAGACCCAGTACTTC. It encodes CASSPGPGEETQYF.